Presented here are 2 T cell receptor beta chains from one specimen sequenced in a study of cytomegalovirus exposure and HLA in healthy donors (dated 2017 in TCRdb). The library was obtained by the immunoSEQ multiplex PCR assay. For the multiplex PCR, a mixture combining 60 forward primers for TCR Vbeta segments and 13 reverse primers for TCR Jbeta segments was used. TCRdb retrieved this table from immuneACCESS and kept in-frame rearrangements only. Not all clones are present; in checked studies, unresolved V genes account for under half, and no reason is known for the remainder. The sample includes around 90,000 clones, with approximately 68% observed a single time. The top ten hold under 6% of the sample. Sequences were obtained from PBMCs. The origin of the receptors is a boy younger than 18 in good health and CMV-seropositive.

The rearrangement uses TRBV19 and TRBJ1-5, with D possibly TRBD1 on 6 matching bases. V was clipped by 6 bases and J by 3 bases, with 12 bases between them. CDR1 and CDR2 (germline): LNHDA, SQIVND (reference sequence). CDR3 length: 14 residues. As DNA, the CDR3 is TGTGCCAGTAGGGGGGGGCAGTACAATCAGCCCCAGCATTTT. This gives the protein CASRGGQYNQPQHF.

This clone was recorded only once. The rearrangement links TRBV19 to TRBJ2-7; 7 nucleotides line up with TRBD1. The CDR3 loop spans 14 amino acids. CDR1 is LNHDA and CDR2 is SQIVND in the germline V gene (reference sequence). V was clipped by 1 base and J by 4 bases; unmatched bases: 4. The CDR3, as DNA: TGTGCCAGTAGTATAGCCCGGACAGGTTACGAGCAGTACTTC. This translates into CASSIARTGYEQYF. The complete variable domain, with remaining parts taken from reference TRBV19 and TRBJ2-7, reads DGGITQSPKYLFRKEGQNVTLSCEQNLNHDAMYWYRQDPGQGLRLIYYSQIVNDFQKGDIAEGYSVSREKKESFPLTVTSAQKNPTAFYLCASSIARTGYEQYFGPGTRLTVT.